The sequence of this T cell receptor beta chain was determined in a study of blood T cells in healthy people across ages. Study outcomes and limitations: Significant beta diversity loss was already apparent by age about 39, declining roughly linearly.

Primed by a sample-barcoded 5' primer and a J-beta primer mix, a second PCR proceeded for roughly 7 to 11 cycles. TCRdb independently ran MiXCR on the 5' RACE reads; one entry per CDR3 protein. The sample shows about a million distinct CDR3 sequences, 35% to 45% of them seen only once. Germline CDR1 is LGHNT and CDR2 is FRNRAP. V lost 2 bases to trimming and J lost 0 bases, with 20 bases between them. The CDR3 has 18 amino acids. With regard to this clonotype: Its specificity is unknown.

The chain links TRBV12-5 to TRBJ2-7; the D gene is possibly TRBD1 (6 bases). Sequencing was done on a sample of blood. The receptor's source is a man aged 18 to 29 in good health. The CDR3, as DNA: TGTGCTAGTGGTTTGTCGCCTTCCCGGGACACCCACTCCTACGAGCAGTACTTC. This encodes CASGLSPSRDTHSYEQYF. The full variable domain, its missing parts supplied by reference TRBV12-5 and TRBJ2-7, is DARVTQTPRHKVTEMGQEVTMRCQPILGHNTVFWYRQTMMQGLELLAYFRNRAPLDDSGMPKDRFSAEMPDATLATLKIQPSEPRDSAVYFCASGLSPSRDTHSYEQYFGPGTRLTVT.